The subject of this entry is one TCR beta chain. Original handling: From reference gene primer amplification, estimates of nucleated cell counts were derived. Clones were read by immunoSEQ multiplex PCR, and TCRdb kept only the in-frame ones, dropping some. The V and J calls and the clone size are those of that table, but D and trimming were determined from the DNA. The table lists roughly 85,000 clones, approximately 90% of them singletons. The entry originates in a study of blood T cell repertoires in COVID-19. In the study overall: The United States, Italy and Spain supplied acute and convalescent COVID-19 samples. The analysed material was cDNA or gDNA that came from T cells, B-cell-depleted T cells, or PBMCs.

After removal of 2 bases from V and 7 bases from J, the junction contained 11 bases not matched to a gene. This CDR3 is built from 15 residues. CDR1 is MNHEY, CDR2 SVGAGI, per germline. The TCR sequence derives from a man in his fifties or sixties with active or convalescent COVID-19. The chain uses TRBV6-5 and TRBJ2-7, with 7 bases aligning to TRBD1. The sequenced sample was peripheral blood. CDR3 loop: CASSYRDRTLGEQYF. CDR3 DNA sequence: TGTGCCAGCAGTTACAGGGACAGAACTCTCGGGGAGCAGTACTTC.